The present T cell receptor beta chain was sequenced within a study of cytomegalovirus exposure and HLA in healthy donors. The V gene's germline CDR1 is SGHVS and CDR2 FQNEAQ. This CDR3 comprises 15 residues. Trimming took 5 bases from V and 4 from J, leaving 17 bases between them. It was with 60 Vbeta and 13 Jbeta primers that the PCR ran. Only in-frame clones appear in the TCRdb table, and some are missing; sequencing was by immunoSEQ multiplex PCR. The table has about 140,000 clones, approximately 82% seen once; the top ten hold roughly 3.4%. The sample taken for sequencing was PBMCs. This sequence originates from a man aged 18-30 years in good health and CMV-seropositive. The chain joins TRBV7-8 to TRBJ1-1; weak D call: TRBD1 (5 bases). The CDR3 sequence: CASSTVRGGGTEAFF. CDR3 DNA: TGTGCCAGCAGCACTGTTCGTGGGGGGGGCACTGAAGCTTTCTTT.